The clone carrying this T cell receptor beta chain occurred a few times. The antigen is not known. Survey-level resolution applied to immunoSEQ assay v3.0. Sequencing aimed to cover roughly 40,000-50,000 T-cell genomes per sample. Profiling relied on immunoSEQ multiplex PCR, and the TCRdb table lists in-frame clones only, not all of them. The sample holds some 29,000 clones, over 80% seen once. This sample is part of a study of long-term antiretroviral therapy in people with HIV. Regarding the study as a whole: HIV repertoire CDR3 lengths ranged less widely than those of controls. Post-treatment diversity went higher with ART but stayed below transplant donor controls.

Trimming took 7 bases from V and 1 from J, leaving 13 bases between them. The CDR3 loop spans 14 amino acids. The germline V gene encodes CDR1 SNHLY and CDR2 FYNNEI. This sample comprised unsorted PBMCs, obtained 3.2 years before starting antiretroviral therapy. The chain is built from TRBV2 and TRBJ2-5, with D unclear. This clonotype was obtained from a middle-aged man with HIV. CDR3 DNA sequence: TGTGCCAGCATTTCACAGCCGCGCCAAGAGACCCAGTACTTC. Translation: CASISQPRQETQYF.